This is a list of T cell receptor beta chains from one sample in a study of shared clonotypes between healthy human individuals. The assay was immunoSEQ multiplex PCR, and TCRdb's table has in-frame clones only and misses some. Of about 2.3 million clones listed, 80% to 95% are singletons. The sample was naive CD4+ T cells from PBMCs. The source of these receptors is a man between 18 and 29 years old in good health. Some clones in this sample may be carry-over from other donors' samples. Each CDR3 is given with its conserved first and last residue. D genes are given only for firm matches. Clone sizes are given selectively: once, few, many, or a class where the clone is expanded.

size,J,D,V,CDR3,DNA
.,TRBJ1-1,.,TRBV7-2,CASSLGGGTLNTEAFF,TGTGCCAGCAGCTTAGGAGGAGGCACCCTCAACACTGAAGCTTTCTTT
.,TRBJ2-7,.,TRBV28,CASSHRPYEQYF,TGTGCCAGCAGTCATCGGCCCTACGAGCAGTACTTC
.,TRBJ1-2,.,TRBV5-1,CASSLADSNYGYTF,TGCGCCAGCAGCTTGGCTGACAGTAACTATGGCTACACCTTC
.,TRBJ2-7,.,TRBV5-1,CASSLVNPHYEQYF,TGCGCCAGCAGCTTGGTCAACCCCCATTACGAGCAGTACTTC
.,TRBJ1-1,.,TRBV28,CASSQVTVGTEAFF,TGTGCCAGCAGCCAGGTGACCGTTGGAACTGAAGCTTTCTTT
.,TRBJ1-2,.,TRBV6-1,CASSEEGMRGYTF,TGTGCCAGCAGTGAAGAGGGTATGAGGGGCTACACCTTC
.,TRBJ2-7,.,TRBV30,CAGGGEAYEQYF,TGTGCCGGAGGCGGGGAGGCCTACGAGCAGTACTTC
.,TRBJ2-5,TRBD2,TRBV11-2,CASSRTSGSLGTQYF,TGTGCCAGCAGCCGAACTAGCGGGAGTTTGGGGACCCAGTACTTC
once,TRBJ2-7,TRBD2,TRBV5-6,CASSSGLAGDYEQYF,TGTGCCAGCAGCTCCGGACTAGCGGGAGACTACGAGCAGTACTTC
.,TRBJ2-5,TRBD2,TRBV4-2,CASSRQGLAVETQYF,TGTGCCAGCAGCCGTCAGGGACTAGCGGTGGAGACCCAGTACTTC
.,TRBJ2-2,TRBD2,TRBV4-1,CASSKGRAGSGARTTGELFF,TGCGCCAGCAGCAAGGGGAGGGCTGGCAGCGGAGCGAGGACCACCGGGGAGCTGTTTTTT
.,TRBJ1-1,.,TRBV29-1,CSVKFGRTNTEAFF,TGCAGCGTTAAATTCGGGCGTACGAACACTGAAGCTTTCTTT
few,TRBJ2-3,.,TRBV7-2,CASSLVGDTQYF,TGTGCCAGCAGCTTAGTTGGGGATACGCAGTATTTT
.,TRBJ2-7,.,TRBV7-3,CASSLTPGPQYF,TGTGCCAGCAGCTTAACGCCGGGACCTCAGTACTTC
.,TRBJ2-6,.,TRBV28,CASSGGRLGANVLTF,TGTGCCAGCAGTGGGGGGCGGTTAGGGGCCAACGTCCTGACTTTC
once,TRBJ2-5,.,TRBV5-1,CASSSRAFGETQYF,TGCGCCAGCAGCTCCAGGGCCTTCGGTGAGACCCAGTACTTC
.,TRBJ1-5,TRBD1,TRBV5-1,CASSPNTGVNQPQHF,TGCGCCAGCAGCCCGAATACAGGGGTTAATCAGCCCCAGCATTTT
.,TRBJ2-7,.,TRBV27,CASSLSRGAYEQYF,TGTGCCAGCAGTTTATCGCGGGGAGCCTACGAGCAGTACTTC
.,TRBJ2-5,TRBD2,TRBV25-1,CASSDPRTGGFETQYF,TGTGCCAGCAGTGACCCCCGCACGGGGGGGTTTGAGACCCAGTACTTC
.,TRBJ2-7,.,TRBV19,CASSDLGAPGHEQYF,TGTGCCAGTAGTGATCTCGGGGCCCCGGGCCACGAGCAGTACTTC
.,TRBJ2-5,.,TRBV7-3,CASSPLYQETQYF,TGTGCCAGCAGCCCCCTTTACCAAGAGACCCAGTACTTC
.,TRBJ1-3,.,TRBV5-6,CASSLGERWGGGNTIYF,TGTGCCAGCAGCTTGGGGGAGAGATGGGGCGGTGGAAACACCATATATTTT
.,TRBJ2-7,.,TRBV29-1,CSVGLGQGTYEQYF,TGCAGCGTTGGTTTGGGGCAGGGGACCTACGAGCAGTACTTC
.,TRBJ1-6,.,TRBV5-6,CASSAGVGSYNSPLHF,TGTGCCAGCAGCGCGGGGGTCGGATCCTATAATTCACCCCTCCACTTT
.,TRBJ2-7,.,TRBV27,CASSLIGSYSYEQYF,TGTGCCAGCAGTTTAATAGGCAGCTACTCCTACGAGCAGTACTTC
.,TRBJ1-2,.,TRBV19,CASSLLVRGGRDGYTF,TGTGCCAGTAGTCTCTTGGTCCGTGGCGGGAGGGATGGCTACACCTTC
.,TRBJ1-1,.,TRBV11-1,CASSFSQDTEAFF,TGTGCCAGCAGCTTTTCGCAAGACACTGAAGCTTTCTTT
.,TRBJ2-1,TRBD2,TRBV4-2,CASSQVAREGEQFF,TGTGCCAGCAGCCAAGTTGCGCGGGAGGGTGAGCAGTTCTTC
.,TRBJ2-5,.,TRBV5-1,CASSSGRGQETQYF,TGCGCCAGCAGCTCCGGAAGGGGGCAAGAGACCCAGTACTTC
.,TRBJ2-4,TRBD2,TRBV9,CASSRGGINIQYF,TGTGCCAGCAGCCGGGGGGGCATAAACATTCAGTACTTC
.,TRBJ2-3,.,TRBV4-1,CASSTRQDTDTQYF,TGCGCCAGCAGCACCCGACAGGATACAGATACGCAGTATTTT
once,TRBJ2-5,.,TRBV28,CASRFQETQYF,TGTGCCAGCAGGTTCCAAGAGACCCAGTACTTC
.,TRBJ1-3,.,TRBV27,CATRTAGGNTIYF,TGTGCCACCCGGACAGCCGGCGGAAACACCATATATTTT
.,TRBJ2-2,TRBD2,TRBV5-1,CATGASGRTNTGELFF,TGCGCCACGGGGGCTAGCGGGAGGACGAACACCGGGGAGCTGTTTTTT
.,TRBJ1-2,TRBD1,TRBV28,CASLSPGQHYGYTF,TGTGCCAGCCTTTCTCCGGGACAGCACTATGGCTACACCTTC
.,TRBJ2-7,.,TRBV9,CASSVAAGNAYEQYF,TGTGCCAGCAGCGTAGCTGCAGGGAACGCCTACGAGCAGTACTTC
.,TRBJ2-7,.,TRBV28,CASSPPAPYEQYF,TGTGCCAGCAGCCCCCCCGCGCCCTACGAGCAGTACTTC
.,TRBJ2-5,TRBD2,TRBV7-2,CASTPSQLAGAETQYF,TGTGCCAGCACCCCGTCCCAACTAGCGGGAGCCGAGACCCAGTACTTC
.,TRBJ2-6,.,TRBV18,CAARTSGANVLTF,TGTGCCGCCCGGACCTCTGGGGCCAACGTCCTGACTTTC
.,TRBJ2-3,TRBD1,TRBV6-4,CASRGQGATDTQYF,TGTGCCAGCAGAGGACAGGGGGCTACAGATACGCAGTATTTT
.,TRBJ2-5,.,TRBV7-2,CASSLRPAGRGPQETQYF,TGTGCCAGCAGCTTACGGCCCGCTGGACGCGGACCCCAAGAGACCCAGTACTTC
few,TRBJ1-2,.,TRBV9,CASSVSSDYGYTF,TGTGCCAGCAGCGTATCCTCTGACTATGGCTACACCTTC
few,TRBJ1-1,.,TRBV27,CASSLYRDTEAFF,TGTGCCAGCAGTTTATACAGGGACACTGAAGCTTTCTTT
.,TRBJ2-3,.,TRBV7-2,CASSPSRAGTDTQYF,TGTGCCAGCAGCCCAAGCCGAGCGGGCACAGATACGCAGTATTTT
once,TRBJ2-5,TRBD1,TRBV7-3,CASSSQGARGETQYF,TGTGCCAGCAGCTCACAGGGGGCGAGGGGAGAGACCCAGTACTTC
once,TRBJ2-2,TRBD2,TRBV7-3,CASSLLAGVAGELFF,TGTGCCAGCAGCTTGTTAGCGGGAGTAGCCGGGGAGCTGTTTTTT
.,TRBJ2-7,.,TRBV7-6,CASSKPQGVDHYEQYF,TGTGCCAGCAGCAAACCACAGGGCGTCGATCACTACGAGCAGTACTTC
.,TRBJ2-5,TRBD2,TRBV2,CASRRLAGVQETQYF,TGTGCCAGCCGCCGACTAGCGGGCGTCCAAGAGACCCAGTACTTC
.,TRBJ2-7,TRBD2,TRBV5-1,CASSGDSGGYEQYF,TGCGCCAGCAGCGGGGATAGCGGGGGTTACGAGCAGTACTTC
.,TRBJ2-1,.,TRBV6-5,CASSQGNEQFF,TGTGCCAGCAGCCAAGGGAATGAGCAGTTCTTC
.,TRBJ2-7,TRBD2,TRBV7-2,CASSFQRGGYEQYF,TGTGCCAGCAGCTTCCAACGGGGGGGGTACGAGCAGTACTTC
.,TRBJ2-1,TRBD2,TRBV5-5,CASSLSGTSSYNEQFF,TGTGCCAGCAGCTTATCCGGGACTAGCTCCTACAATGAGCAGTTCTTC
.,TRBJ2-1,TRBD2,TRBV5-1,CASSFDPSGLYNEQFF,TGCGCCAGCAGCTTTGATCCTAGCGGACTATACAATGAGCAGTTCTTC
.,TRBJ1-5,TRBD1,TRBV7-8,CASSPSRDSYYSNQPQHF,TGTGCCAGCAGCCCCAGCCGGGACAGCTATTATAGCAATCAGCCCCAGCATTTT